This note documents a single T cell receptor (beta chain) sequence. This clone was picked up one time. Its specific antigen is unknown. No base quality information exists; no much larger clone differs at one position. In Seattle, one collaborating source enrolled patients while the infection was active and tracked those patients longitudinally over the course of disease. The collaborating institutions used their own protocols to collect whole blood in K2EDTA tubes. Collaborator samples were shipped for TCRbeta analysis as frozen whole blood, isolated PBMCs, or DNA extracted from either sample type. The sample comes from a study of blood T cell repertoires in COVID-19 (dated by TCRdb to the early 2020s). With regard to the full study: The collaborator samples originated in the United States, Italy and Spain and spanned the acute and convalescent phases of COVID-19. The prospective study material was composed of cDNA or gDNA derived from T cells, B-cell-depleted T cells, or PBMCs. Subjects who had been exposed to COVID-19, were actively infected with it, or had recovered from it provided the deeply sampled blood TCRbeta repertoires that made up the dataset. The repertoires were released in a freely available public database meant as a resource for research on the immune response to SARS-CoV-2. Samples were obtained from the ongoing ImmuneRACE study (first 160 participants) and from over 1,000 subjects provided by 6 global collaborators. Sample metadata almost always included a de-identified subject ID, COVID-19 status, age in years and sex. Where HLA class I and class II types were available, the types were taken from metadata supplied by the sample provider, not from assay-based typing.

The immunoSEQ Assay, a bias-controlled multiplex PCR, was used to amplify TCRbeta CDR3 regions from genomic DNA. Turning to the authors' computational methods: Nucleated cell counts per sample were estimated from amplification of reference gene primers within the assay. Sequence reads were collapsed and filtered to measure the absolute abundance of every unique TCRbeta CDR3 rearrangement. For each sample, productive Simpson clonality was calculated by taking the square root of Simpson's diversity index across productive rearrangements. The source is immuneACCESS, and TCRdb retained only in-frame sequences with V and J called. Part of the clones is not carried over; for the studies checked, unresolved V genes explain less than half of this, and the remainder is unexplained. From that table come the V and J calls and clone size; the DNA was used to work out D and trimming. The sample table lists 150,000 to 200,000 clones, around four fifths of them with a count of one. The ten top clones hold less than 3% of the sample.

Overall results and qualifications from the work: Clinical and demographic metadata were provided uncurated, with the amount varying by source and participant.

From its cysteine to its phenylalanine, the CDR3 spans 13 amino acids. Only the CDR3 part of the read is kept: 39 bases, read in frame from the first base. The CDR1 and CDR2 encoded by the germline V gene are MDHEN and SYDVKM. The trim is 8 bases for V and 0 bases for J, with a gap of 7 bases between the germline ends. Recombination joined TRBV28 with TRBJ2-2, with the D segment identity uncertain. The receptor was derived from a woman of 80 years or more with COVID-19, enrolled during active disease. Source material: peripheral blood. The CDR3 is CASELANTGELFF. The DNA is TGTGCCAGCGAACTCGCGAACACCGGGGAGCTGTTTTTT.